Listed here is a single T cell receptor beta chain. The antigen is undetermined. V shed 0 bases and J 9 bases; nucleotides not matched to a gene: 4. Germline CDR1 is LGHNA and CDR2 is YNFKEQ. This CDR3 has 15 amino acids. The sample originates from a study of blood T cells in healthy people across ages. Primers used in a second PCR of roughly 6 to 11 cycles were a sample-barcoded 5' primer and a J-beta primer mix. A 12-random-nucleotide template-switch adaptor tagged each cDNA molecule. TCRdb reprocessed the 5' RACE reads via MiXCR and lists one record per CDR3 protein. The table records hundreds of thousands of distinct CDR3 sequences, around 45% of them present only once. Overall study results and limits: Higher naive T cell percentage went strongly together with higher TCR beta diversity. Roughly linear age-related decline in beta diversity appeared, significant by age 40. Researchers said unsorted PBMCs prevented a conclusive naive versus antigen-experienced comparison.

This chain connects TRBV4-2 to TRBJ2-1; 11 nucleotides match TRBD2. This TCR came from a woman in her fifties or sixties in good health. The sample comprised blood. The CDR3 DNA follows: TGTGCCAGCAGCCAAGATCTACTAGCGGGAGCTGAGCAGTTCTTC. Protein product: CASSQDLLAGAEQFF.